Listed below are T cell receptor beta chains from one sample, sequenced in a study of technical replicates of blood from several donors. Clones were read by immunoSEQ multiplex PCR, and TCRdb kept only the in-frame ones, dropping some. In the table there are 68,000 or so clones, about 91% of which are singletons. Sequencing was done on a sample of T cells isolated from PBMCs. The receptor set was obtained from a human donor in good health. Both conserved end residues are part of each CDR3. The D gene is left open where the match is weak. Clone size appears in some rows only: once, few, many, or a class for an expanded clone.

CDR3 DNA,CDR3 protein,V gene,clone size,J gene,D gene
TGTGCCAGCAGTTATCGACCAGGGGAAACTGAAGCTTTCTTT,CASSYRPGETEAFF,TRBV6-5,once,TRBJ1-1,-
TGTGCCAGCCATTCGACTAGCGGTAGACCCGGGGAGCTGTTTTTT,CASHSTSGRPGELFF,TRBV6-6,once,TRBJ2-2,TRBD2
TGTGCCAGCATCTCCGCCTACGAGCAGTACTTC,CASISAYEQYF,TRBV5-6,-,TRBJ2-7,-
TGTGCCAGCAGCTCGGCCCTTAGCTTGAGGACAGATACGCAGTATTTT,CASSSALSLRTDTQYF,TRBV5-4,-,TRBJ2-3,-
TGTGCCATCAGTCGAGACAGGGAGCGAGGCTACACCTTC,CAISRDRERGYTF,TRBV10-3,-,TRBJ1-2,TRBD1
TGCGCCAGCAGTGTTCCGTTCGAGCAGTACTTC,CASSVPFEQYF,TRBV10-1,once,TRBJ2-7,-
TGTGCCAGCAGCGGTAGCGGGAGGGATGAGCAGTTCTTC,CASSGSGRDEQFF,TRBV9,-,TRBJ2-1,TRBD2
TGTGCCAGCAGTCCTGTCCAGGCGGGGCCCGACTACAATGAGCAGTTCTTC,CASSPVQAGPDYNEQFF,TRBV7-3,-,TRBJ2-1,-
TGTGCCAGCAGATCCGGGACAGGGGGCATGATTGAGCAGTTCTTC,CASRSGTGGMIEQFF,TRBV6-5,-,TRBJ2-1,TRBD1
TGTGCCAGTAGTGGGGACAGAGGTACTGAAGCTTTCTTT,CASSGDRGTEAFF,TRBV19,few,TRBJ1-1,TRBD1
TGTGCCAGCAGCTTAGGAATTGTAACGACAGGGAGGAATGGCTACACCTTC,CASSLGIVTTGRNGYTF,TRBV7-9,-,TRBJ1-2,TRBD1
TGTGCTAGTGGTTTAGGACTTAGTGTAGCAGATACGCAGTATTTT,CASGLGLSVADTQYF,TRBV12-5,-,TRBJ2-3,-
TGTGCCAGCAGCCCCCAGCTCGCCGGGAGGAAGGTATGGGAGCAGTTCTTC,CASSPQLAGRKVWEQFF,TRBV9,-,TRBJ2-1,TRBD2
TGTGCCAGCAGCTTCGGGACAGGGATACCTACCGGGGAGCTGTTTTTT,CASSFGTGIPTGELFF,TRBV5-8,-,TRBJ2-2,TRBD1
TGTGCCAGCAGTTATCTGGGGCCCACAGATACGCAGTATTTT,CASSYLGPTDTQYF,TRBV6-5,-,TRBJ2-3,-
TGTGCCAGCAACATCAGGGGGCCTATGGATACGCAGTATTTT,CASNIRGPMDTQYF,TRBV7-2,once,TRBJ2-3,TRBD1
TGCGCCAGCAGCCTCCGGACAGGGGGCTCCTACGAGCAGTACTTC,CASSLRTGGSYEQYF,TRBV4-3,-,TRBJ2-7,TRBD1
TGTGCCATCAGCCAGGGACTCCGTAATGAAAAACTGTTTTTT,CAISQGLRNEKLFF,TRBV10-3,-,TRBJ1-4,-
TGTGCCAGCAGTGAATTTAGCGGGAGCACCTACAATGAGCAGTTCTTC,CASSEFSGSTYNEQFF,TRBV25-1,once,TRBJ2-1,TRBD2
TGTGCCAGCAGCGAGGGAGGGGTCTATGGCTACACCTTC,CASSEGGVYGYTF,TRBV9,-,TRBJ1-2,-
TGTGCCAGCAGTCAGGTAGCGGGAGAAGAGACCCAGTACTTC,CASSQVAGEETQYF,TRBV7-9,once,TRBJ2-5,TRBD2
TGTGCCAGCAGCCAAGAGGGACTCGCTTCCTACGAGCAGTACTTC,CASSQEGLASYEQYF,TRBV4-2,-,TRBJ2-7,-
TGCGCCAGCAGCGGTGGGACACTGAACACTGAAGCTTTCTTT,CASSGGTLNTEAFF,TRBV5-1,once,TRBJ1-1,-
TGTGCCAGCAGTGCGCAACAGCATAATAGCAATCAGCCCCAGCATTTT,CASSAQQHNSNQPQHF,TRBV6-1,-,TRBJ1-5,-
TGCGCCAGCAGTGAGTCGGCAGGGGACGAGGATGAGCAGTTCTTC,CASSESAGDEDEQFF,TRBV10-1,-,TRBJ2-1,-
TGTGCCAGCAGCTTGTGGGAGGAGGAGCAGTTCTTC,CASSLWEEEQFF,TRBV5-6,-,TRBJ2-1,-
TGTGCCAGCAGTTTTGAGGGACTAGCAGTTTACAATGAGCAGTTCTTC,CASSFEGLAVYNEQFF,TRBV28,once,TRBJ2-1,TRBD2
TGTGCCAGCAGCTTAACTATGAACACTGAAGCTTTCTTT,CASSLTMNTEAFF,TRBV7-3,-,TRBJ1-1,-
TGTGCCAGCAGCTCCAGGACAGGGGACGGCTACACCTTC,CASSSRTGDGYTF,TRBV9,-,TRBJ1-2,TRBD1
TGTGCCGGGGGACAGGAACTCTCCTACGAGCAGTACTTC,CAGGQELSYEQYF,TRBV6-1,once,TRBJ2-7,TRBD1